This entry describes one TCR beta chain. The antigen remains undetermined. This specimen belongs to a study of CD8 T cells in ankylosing spondylitis. The study, taken as a whole, reports: What appeared characteristic of ankylosing spondylitis blood was a TCR beta motif of 7 or 8 highly homologous variants.

TCRdb fed the 5' RACE reads into MiXCR, producing one record per CDR3 protein. This sample has around 770,000 distinct CDR3 sequences; roughly 10% occur once, and the top ten carry 0.51%. The sequence derives from a male donor with ankylosing spondylitis. The sample taken for sequencing was blood, either unsorted or a sorted T cell fraction (not recorded which).

CDR3 residues: CASSPSEYNQPQHF. DNA for the CDR3: TGTGCCAGCAGCCCCTCTGAATACAATCAGCCCCAGCATTTT. J is TRBJ1-5 and V is TRBV14; D remains ambiguous. The germline V gene encodes CDR1 SGHDN and CDR2 FVKESK. The CDR3 contains 14 residues. V lost 4 bases and J 3 bases, leaving 10 bases between the germline ends.